The clone carrying this T cell receptor beta chain came up many times. The antigen remains unidentified. RNA transcripts yielded amplified TCR beta CDR3 regions. An initial RT-PCR round employing HTBI primers preceded a second-round multiplex PCR. TCRdb re-analysed the multiplex PCR reads in MiXCR, keeping a single row per CDR3 protein. The profile shows 680,000 or so distinct CDR3 sequences, 22% of them singletons. The entry originates in a study of Graves' ophthalmopathy and Graves' hyperthyroidism. Findings and caveats of the study: Detection in blood was also observed for most expanded thyroid clonotypes above 0.001 frequency.

This CDR3 has 12 amino acids. The V segment lost 2 bases and the J segment 6 bases; nucleotides outside the gene matches: 0. Germline-derived CDR1 and CDR2 are MNHEY and SVGAGI. Participants with hyperthyroidism, aged 18 to 65, were newly diagnosed with under 2 months' duration. The genes are TRBV6-5 and TRBJ2-7, with TRBD1 identical over 8 bases. The clonotype originates from a woman aged 18 to 35 with stable Graves' hyperthyroidism. Some clones in this sample may be carry-over from other donors' samples. The source material was peripheral blood. In DNA form, the CDR3 reads TGTGCCAGCAGTTACGACAGGGGCGAGCAGTACTTC. This encodes CASSYDRGEQYF.